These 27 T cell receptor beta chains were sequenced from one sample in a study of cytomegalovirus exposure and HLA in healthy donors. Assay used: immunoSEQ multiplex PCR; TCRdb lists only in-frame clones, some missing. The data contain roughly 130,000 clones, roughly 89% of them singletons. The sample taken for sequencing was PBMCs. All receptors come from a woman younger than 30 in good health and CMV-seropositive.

The CDR3 sequence: CASSLRGGNEQFF. The CDR3 DNA reads as TGTGCCAGCAGTTTAAGGGGGGGCAATGAGCAGTTCTTC. The chain combines TRBV27 with TRBJ2-1, with D possibly being TRBD2 (7 bases). CDR1 and CDR2 (germline): MNHEY, SMNVEV (reference sequence). CDR3 size: 13 residues. Trimming removed 2 bases from V and 6 bases from J, with 8 bases in between.

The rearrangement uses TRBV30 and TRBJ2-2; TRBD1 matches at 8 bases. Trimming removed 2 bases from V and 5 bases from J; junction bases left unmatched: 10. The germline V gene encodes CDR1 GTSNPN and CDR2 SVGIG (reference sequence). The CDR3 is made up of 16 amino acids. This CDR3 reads CAWSPSRQGQTGELFF. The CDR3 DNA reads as TGTGCCTGGAGTCCGTCTAGACAGGGGCAGACCGGGGAGCTGTTTTTT.

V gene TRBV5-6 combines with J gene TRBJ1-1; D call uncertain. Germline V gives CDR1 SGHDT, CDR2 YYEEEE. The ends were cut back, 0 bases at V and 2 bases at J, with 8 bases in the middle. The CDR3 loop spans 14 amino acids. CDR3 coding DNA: TGTGCCAGCAGCTTGGACAGTTACAACACTGAAGCTTTCTTT. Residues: CASSLDSYNTEAFF.

DNA of the CDR3: TGTGCCAGCGGAAAGGCAGGGGCAGATACGCAGTATTTT. This translates into CASGKAGADTQYF. The chain uses TRBV7-9 and TRBJ2-3; maybe TRBD1 (6 bases). Germline V gene sequence: CDR1 SEHNR, CDR2 FQNEAQ (reference sequence). The CDR3 extends over 13 amino acids. Trimming cost V 8 bases and J 4 bases, with 13 bases left between them. The entire variable domain, with the rest obtained from reference TRBV7-9 and TRBJ2-3, is as follows: DTGVSQNPRHKITKRGQNVTFRCDPISEHNRLYWYRQTLGQGPEFLTYFQNEAQLEKSRLLSDRFSAERPKGSFSTLEIQRTEQGDSAMYLCASGKAGADTQYFGPGTRLTVL.

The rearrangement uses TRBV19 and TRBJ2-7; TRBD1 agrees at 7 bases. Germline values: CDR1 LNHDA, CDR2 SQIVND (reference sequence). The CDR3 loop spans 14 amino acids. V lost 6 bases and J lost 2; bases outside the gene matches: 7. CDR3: CASSRDSGPYEQYF. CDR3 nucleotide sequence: TGTGCCAGTAGCCGGGACAGTGGACCCTACGAGCAGTACTTC.

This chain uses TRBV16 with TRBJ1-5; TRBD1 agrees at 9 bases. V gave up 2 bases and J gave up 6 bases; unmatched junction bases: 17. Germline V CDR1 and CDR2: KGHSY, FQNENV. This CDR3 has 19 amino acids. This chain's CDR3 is CASSQHIWSPGTGTQPQHF. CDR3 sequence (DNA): TGTGCCAGCAGCCAACACATATGGTCACCCGGGACAGGGACTCAGCCCCAGCATTTT.

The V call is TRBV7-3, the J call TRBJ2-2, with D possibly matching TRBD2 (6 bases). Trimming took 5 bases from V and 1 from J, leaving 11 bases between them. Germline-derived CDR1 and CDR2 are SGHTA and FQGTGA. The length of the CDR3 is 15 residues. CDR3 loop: CASSPRTKNTGELFF. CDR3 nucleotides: TGTGCCAGCAGCCCCCGGACTAAGAACACCGGGGAGCTGTTTTTT.

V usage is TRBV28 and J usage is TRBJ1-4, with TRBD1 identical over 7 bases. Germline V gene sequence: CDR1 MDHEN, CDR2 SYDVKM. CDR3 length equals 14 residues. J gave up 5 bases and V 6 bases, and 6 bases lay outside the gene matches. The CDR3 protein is CASRLQGLNEKLFF. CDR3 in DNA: TGTGCCAGCAGACTACAGGGGTTGAATGAAAAACTGTTTTTT.

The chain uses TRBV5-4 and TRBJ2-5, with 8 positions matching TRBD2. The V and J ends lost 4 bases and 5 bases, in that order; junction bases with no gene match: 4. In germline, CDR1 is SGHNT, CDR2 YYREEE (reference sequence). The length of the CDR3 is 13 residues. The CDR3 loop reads CASSGLAGETQYF. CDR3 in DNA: TGTGCCAGCAGCGGACTAGCTGGGGAGACCCAGTACTTC.

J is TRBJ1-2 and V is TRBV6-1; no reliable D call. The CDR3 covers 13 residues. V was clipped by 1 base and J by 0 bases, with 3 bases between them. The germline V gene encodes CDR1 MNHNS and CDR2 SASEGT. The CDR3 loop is CASSEDTNYGYTF. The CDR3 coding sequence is TGTGCCAGCAGTGAAGACACTAACTATGGCTACACCTTC.

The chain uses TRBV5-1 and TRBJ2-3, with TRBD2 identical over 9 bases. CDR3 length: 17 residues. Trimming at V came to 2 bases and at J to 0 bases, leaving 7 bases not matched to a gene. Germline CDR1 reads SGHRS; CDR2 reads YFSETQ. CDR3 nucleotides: TGCGCCAGCAGCTTTGGGGCCAGCGGGGGGAGCACAGATACGCAGTATTTT. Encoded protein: CASSFGASGGSTDTQYF.

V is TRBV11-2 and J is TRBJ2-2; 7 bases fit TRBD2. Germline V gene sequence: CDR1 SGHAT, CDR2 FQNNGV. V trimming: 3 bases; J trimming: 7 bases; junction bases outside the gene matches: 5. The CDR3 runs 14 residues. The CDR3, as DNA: TGTGCCAGCAGCTTTACTAGCGTCGTCGGGGAGCTGTTTTTT. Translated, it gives CASSFTSVVGELFF.

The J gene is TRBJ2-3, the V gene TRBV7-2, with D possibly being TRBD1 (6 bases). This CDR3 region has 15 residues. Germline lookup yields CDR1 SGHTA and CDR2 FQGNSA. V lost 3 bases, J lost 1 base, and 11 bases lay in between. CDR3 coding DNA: TGTGCCAGCAGCTTGCAGGGGCAGGGCACAGATACGCAGTATTTT. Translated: CASSLQGQGTDTQYF.

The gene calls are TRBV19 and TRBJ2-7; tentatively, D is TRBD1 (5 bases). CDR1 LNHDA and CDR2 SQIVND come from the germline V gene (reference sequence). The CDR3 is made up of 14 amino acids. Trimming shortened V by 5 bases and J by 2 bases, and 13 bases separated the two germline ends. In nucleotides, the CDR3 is TGTGCCAGTAGTCCCCAGGTAGGGGCCTACGAGCAGTACTTC. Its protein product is CASSPQVGAYEQYF.

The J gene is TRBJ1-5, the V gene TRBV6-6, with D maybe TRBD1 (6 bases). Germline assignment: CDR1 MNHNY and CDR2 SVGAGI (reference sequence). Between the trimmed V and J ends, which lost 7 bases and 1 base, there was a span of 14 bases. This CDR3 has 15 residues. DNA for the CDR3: TGTGCCAGCACCCCTAAGAGGGGGAGCAATCAGCCCCAGCATTTT. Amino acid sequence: CASTPKRGSNQPQHF.

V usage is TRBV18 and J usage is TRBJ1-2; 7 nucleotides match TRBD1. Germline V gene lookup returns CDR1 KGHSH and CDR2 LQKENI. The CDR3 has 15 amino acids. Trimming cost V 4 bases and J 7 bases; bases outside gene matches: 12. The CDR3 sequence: CASSQRDSLDGGYTF. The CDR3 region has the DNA TGTGCCAGCTCACAAAGGGACAGCCTAGACGGTGGCTACACCTTC.

The CDR3 loop is CASSRGLAGTDTQYF. CDR3 DNA: TGTGCCAGCAGCCGCGGACTAGCGGGGACGGATACGCAGTATTTT. The chain employs TRBV7-8 and TRBJ2-3; TRBD2 aligns across 12 bases. Germline lookup yields CDR1 SGHVS and CDR2 FQNEAQ. CDR3 length equals 15 residues. Trimming took 5 bases from V and 6 from J; bases not matched to a gene: 6.

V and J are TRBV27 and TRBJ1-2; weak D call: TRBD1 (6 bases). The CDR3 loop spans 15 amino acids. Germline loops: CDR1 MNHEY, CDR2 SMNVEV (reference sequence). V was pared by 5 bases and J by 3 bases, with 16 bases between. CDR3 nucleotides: TGTGCCAGCAGTATAGGGGGAGGGGAGGACTATGGCTACACCTTC. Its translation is CASSIGGGEDYGYTF.

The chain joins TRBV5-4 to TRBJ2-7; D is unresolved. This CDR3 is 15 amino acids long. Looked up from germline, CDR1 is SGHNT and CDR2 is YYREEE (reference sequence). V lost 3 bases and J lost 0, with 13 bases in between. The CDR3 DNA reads TGTGCCAGCAGCTCGAGTACTCCGGTCTCCTACGAGCAGTACTTC. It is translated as CASSSSTPVSYEQYF.

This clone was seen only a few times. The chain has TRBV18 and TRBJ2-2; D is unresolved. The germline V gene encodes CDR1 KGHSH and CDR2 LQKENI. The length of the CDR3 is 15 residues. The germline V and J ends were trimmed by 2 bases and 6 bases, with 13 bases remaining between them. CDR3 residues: CASSPIIEPSGELFF. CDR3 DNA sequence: TGTGCCAGCTCACCAATAATCGAGCCTTCCGGGGAGCTGTTTTTT.

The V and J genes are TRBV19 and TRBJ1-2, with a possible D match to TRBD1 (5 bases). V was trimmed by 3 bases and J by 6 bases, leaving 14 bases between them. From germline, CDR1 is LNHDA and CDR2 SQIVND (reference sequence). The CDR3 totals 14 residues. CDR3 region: CASSITQGGHGYTF. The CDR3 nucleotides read TGTGCCAGTAGTATTACCCAGGGAGGGCATGGCTACACCTTC.

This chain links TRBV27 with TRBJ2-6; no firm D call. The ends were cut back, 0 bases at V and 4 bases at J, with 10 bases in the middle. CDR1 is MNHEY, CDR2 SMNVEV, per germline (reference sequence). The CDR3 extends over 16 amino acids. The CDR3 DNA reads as TGTGCCAGCAGTTTATCTTTCCCCGGGGGGGCCAACGTCCTGACTTTC. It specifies CASSLSFPGGANVLTF. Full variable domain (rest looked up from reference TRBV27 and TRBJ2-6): EAQVTQNPRYLITVTGKKLTVTCSQNMNHEYMSWYRQDPGLGLRQIYYSMNVEVTDKGDVPEGYKVSRKEKRNFPLILESPSPNQTSLYFCASSLSFPGGANVLTFGAGSRLTVL.

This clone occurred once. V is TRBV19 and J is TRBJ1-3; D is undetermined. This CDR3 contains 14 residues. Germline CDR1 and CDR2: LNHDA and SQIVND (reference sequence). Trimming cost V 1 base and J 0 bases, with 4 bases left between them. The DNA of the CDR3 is TGTGCCAGTAGTATAGTCTCCTCTGGAAACACCATATATTTT. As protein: CASSIVSSGNTIYF. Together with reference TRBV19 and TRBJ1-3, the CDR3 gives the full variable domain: DGGITQSPKYLFRKEGQNVTLSCEQNLNHDAMYWYRQDPGQGLRLIYYSQIVNDFQKGDIAEGYSVSREKKESFPLTVTSAQKNPTAFYLCASSIVSSGNTIYFGEGSWLTVV.

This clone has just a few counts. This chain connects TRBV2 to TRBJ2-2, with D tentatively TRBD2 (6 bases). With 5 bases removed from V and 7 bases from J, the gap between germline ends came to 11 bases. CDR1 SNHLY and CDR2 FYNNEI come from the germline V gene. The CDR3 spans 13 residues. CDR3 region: CASSRGTFGELFF. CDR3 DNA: TGTGCCAGCAGTCGAGGGACTTTCGGGGAGCTGTTTTTT.

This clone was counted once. CDR3 DNA sequence: TGTGCCAGCAGTGGGACAGGGGGCGTGGGTGCATATGGCTACACCTTC. It yields the protein CASSGTGGVGAYGYTF. V usage is TRBV28 and J usage is TRBJ1-2; 12 bases line up with TRBD1. CDR1 MDHEN and CDR2 SYDVKM come from the germline V gene. The trim removed 5 bases at V and 5 bases at J, leaving 9 bases unmatched. The CDR3 length is 16 residues.

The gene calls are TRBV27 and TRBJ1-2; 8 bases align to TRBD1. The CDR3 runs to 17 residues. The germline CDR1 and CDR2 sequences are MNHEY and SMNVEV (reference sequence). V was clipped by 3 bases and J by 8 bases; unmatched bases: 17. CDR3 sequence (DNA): TGTGCCAGCAGTTTTTTAACCCAGCAGGGGGCTTTCTACGGCTACACCTTC. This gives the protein CASSFLTQQGAFYGYTF.

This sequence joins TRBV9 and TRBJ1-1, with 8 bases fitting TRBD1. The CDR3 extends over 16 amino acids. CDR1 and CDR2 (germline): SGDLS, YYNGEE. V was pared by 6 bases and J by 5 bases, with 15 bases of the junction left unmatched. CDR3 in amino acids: CASIHRQGTGGTEAFF. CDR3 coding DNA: TGTGCCAGCATCCACCGGCAGGGAACAGGGGGGACTGAAGCTTTCTTT.